What follows are 19 T cell receptor beta chains derived from one specimen sequenced in a study of cytomegalovirus exposure and HLA in healthy donors. PCR involved 60 Vbeta and 13 Jbeta primers. Clones were sequenced by immunoSEQ multiplex PCR, and TCRdb holds only the in-frame ones, with some missing. The repertoire holds 200,000 to 250,000 clones, approximately 82% seen once, with about 7.3% in the top ten. Sequencing input: PBMCs. The origin of the receptors is a woman aged 60-70 years in good health and CMV-seropositive.

Worth noting for this clone: Sequence at one end of the junction differs from germline and may be a read error. The rearrangement links TRBV7-9 to TRBJ2-1; 12 nucleotides line up with TRBD2. This CDR3 region has 15 residues. CDR1 and CDR2 from the germline V gene are SEHNR and FQNEAQ (reference sequence). The CDR3 loop reads CSSSLLAGGYNEQFF. The CDR3 DNA reads TGTTCCAGCAGCCTACTAGCGGGAGGCTACAATGAGCAGTTCTTC.

Only a few counts were recorded for this clone. The rearrangement links TRBV6-6 to TRBJ2-5; TRBD1 matches 9 bases. There are 16 residues in the CDR3. In germline, CDR1 is MNHNY, CDR2 SVGAGI (reference sequence). With 2 bases clipped from V and 5 bases from J, the junction kept 9 bases outside the gene matches. CDR3 sequence reads: CASSYTGGQGSETQYF. In nucleotides, the CDR3 is TGTGCCAGCAGTTACACAGGGGGCCAGGGGTCGGAGACCCAGTACTTC.

The genes are TRBV9 and TRBJ2-1; TRBD2 matches 14 bases. This CDR3 is 15 amino acids long. Trimming cost V 3 bases and J 9 bases; bases outside gene matches: 5. CDR1 SGDLS and CDR2 YYNGEE come from the germline V gene. The CDR3: CASSGSGLAGVEQFF. CDR3 coding DNA: TGTGCCAGCAGCGGATCGGGACTAGCGGGGGTTGAGCAGTTCTTC.

This clone was counted a few times. The chain recombines TRBV7-8 with TRBJ2-7; 7 nucleotides match TRBD1. J was trimmed by 6 bases and V by 4 bases; bases with no gene match: 6. The CDR3 is 13 residues long. Germline V gene data show CDR1 as SGHVS and CDR2 as FQNEAQ. CDR3: CASSSPDRIEQYF. The CDR3 region has the DNA TGTGCCAGCAGCTCCCCGGACAGGATCGAGCAGTACTTC.

The gene calls are TRBV10-1 and TRBJ2-1; 13 bases match TRBD2. V lost 2 bases, J lost 9 bases, and 4 bases stayed unmatched. CDR3 length equals 15 residues. Germline assignment: CDR1 WNHNN and CDR2 SYGVQD (reference sequence). CDR3 in amino acids: CASSEGLAGVGEQFF. Written as DNA, the CDR3 is TGCGCCAGCAGTGAGGGACTAGCGGGAGTGGGTGAGCAGTTCTTC.

This clone has just a few counts. The J gene is TRBJ1-1, the V gene TRBV5-1; the D gene is possibly TRBD1 (6 bases). The CDR3 has 15 residues. V lost 2 bases and J 0 bases, leaving 11 bases between the germline ends. CDR1 is SGHRS, CDR2 YFSETQ, per germline. CDR3 nucleotide sequence: TGCGCCAGCAGCTTTCGGGACACAATGAACACTGAAGCTTTCTTT. It encodes CASSFRDTMNTEAFF. Variable domain in full (rest from reference TRBV5-1 and TRBJ1-1): KAGVTQTPRYLIKTRGQQVTLSCSPISGHRSVSWYQQTPGQGLQFLFEYFSETQRNKGNFPGRFSGRQFSNSRSEMNVSTLELGDSALYLCASSFRDTMNTEAFFGQGTRLTVV.

The J gene is TRBJ2-1, the V gene TRBV5-1; 7 bases line up with TRBD2. CDR1 SGHRS and CDR2 YFSETQ come from the germline V gene. The CDR3 is 13 residues long. Trimming at V came to 1 base and at J to 8 bases, leaving 3 bases not matched to a gene. CDR3 protein: CASSLLRGDEQFF. CDR3 bases: TGCGCCAGCAGCTTGTTACGGGGGGATGAGCAGTTCTTC.

For this clone: Other DNA sequences of this sample code for an identical CDR3. The chain recombines TRBV9 with TRBJ1-2, with 9 bases that match TRBD1. The CDR3 is 13 residues long. V lost 4 bases, J lost 5 bases, and 3 bases stayed unmatched. Per germline, CDR1 SGDLS and CDR2 YYNGEE. This chain's CDR3 is CASSPTGGYGYTF. The CDR3 nucleotides read TGTGCCAGCAGCCCGACAGGGGGGTATGGCTACACCTTC.

The chain combines TRBV9 with TRBJ2-4; 10 bases map to TRBD2. The J segment lost 0 bases and the V segment lost 1 base, leaving 7 bases of the junction unmatched. CDR3 length: 18 residues. Germline CDR1 is SGDLS and CDR2 is YYNGEE. The CDR3 here is CASSVPAGGVIAKNIQYF. As DNA, the CDR3 is TGTGCCAGCAGCGTACCAGCGGGAGGGGTTATAGCCAAAAACATTCAGTACTTC. The full variable domain, its missing parts supplied by reference TRBV9 and TRBJ2-4, is DSGVTQTPKHLITATGQRVTLRCSPRSGDLSVYWYQQSLDQGLQFLIQYYNGEERAKGNILERFSAQQFPDLHSELNLSSLELGDSALYFCASSVPAGGVIAKNIQYFGAGTRLSVL.

The gene calls are TRBV9 and TRBJ2-2, with TRBD2 identical over 8 bases. This CDR3 region has 16 residues. Germline V CDR1 and CDR2: SGDLS, YYNGEE. The V and J ends lost 4 bases and 3 bases, in that order; junction bases with no gene match: 8. In nucleotides, the CDR3 is TGTGCCAGCAGCCCGACGACTAGCGTAGACACCGGGGAGCTGTTTTTT. Its protein is CASSPTTSVDTGELFF. Variable domain in full (rest from reference TRBV9 and TRBJ2-2): DSGVTQTPKHLITATGQRVTLRCSPRSGDLSVYWYQQSLDQGLQFLIQYYNGEERAKGNILERFSAQQFPDLHSELNLSSLELGDSALYFCASSPTTSVDTGELFFGEGSRLTVL.

The chain links TRBV28 to TRBJ1-5; 7 bases match TRBD1. Germline CDR1 is MDHEN and CDR2 is SYDVKM. CDR3 length: 14 residues. The V and J ends lost 6 bases and 5 bases, in that order; junction bases with no gene match: 7. The CDR3 loop reads CASSTGVPYQPQHF. CDR3 nucleotide sequence: TGTGCCAGCAGCACAGGGGTCCCTTATCAGCCCCAGCATTTT.

The chain links TRBV4-1 to TRBJ2-7; a weak D match, TRBD1 (6 bases). Germline loops: CDR1 MGHRA, CDR2 YSYEKL. The CDR3 has 15 amino acids. V lost 1 base to trimming and J lost 6 bases, with 16 bases between them. The CDR3 here is CASSQGGLVKSEQYF. The CDR3 nucleotides are TGCGCCAGCAGCCAAGGGGGGCTAGTCAAGTCCGAGCAGTACTTC.

This clone was counted once. This chain connects TRBV5-1 to TRBJ1-4, with 9 bases aligning to TRBD1. Germline-derived CDR1 and CDR2 are SGHRS and YFSETQ. V trimming: 4 bases; J trimming: 8 bases; junction bases outside the gene matches: 9. The CDR3 length is 15 residues. Here the CDR3 DNA reads TGCGCCAGCAGCCTATCGGGGGACAGGGACGAAAAACTGTTTTTT. Translated, it gives CASSLSGDRDEKLFF.

A single count supports this clone. V is TRBV7-8 and J is TRBJ2-5; tentatively, D is TRBD2 (5 bases). The CDR3 sequence is 14 residues long. Germline assignment: CDR1 SGHVS and CDR2 FQNEAQ. Trimming shortened V by 0 bases and J by 5 bases, and 10 bases separated the two germline ends. The CDR3 sequence is CASSLARKRETQYF. In nucleotides, the CDR3 is TGTGCCAGCAGCTTAGCGAGAAAGCGGGAGACCCAGTACTTC.

The chain carries TRBV2 and TRBJ1-2; 8 positions agree with TRBD1. Germline V gene sequence: CDR1 SNHLY, CDR2 FYNNEI. The CDR3 extends over 13 amino acids. Trimming removed 5 bases from V and 7 bases from J; junction bases left unmatched: 6. The CDR3: CASSTLDRAGYTF. DNA for the CDR3: TGTGCCAGCAGTACACTGGACAGGGCTGGCTACACCTTC.

The V gene is TRBV2, the J gene TRBJ2-3; tentatively, D is TRBD2 (6 bases). The CDR3 runs 15 residues. V lost 3 bases, J lost 6 bases, and 16 bases lay in between. Germline V gene lookup returns CDR1 SNHLY and CDR2 FYNNEI. The CDR3 DNA sequence: TGTGCCAGCAGTGAGGGGGACTGGACCGGGGATACGCAGTATTTT. This codes for CASSEGDWTGDTQYF.

V and J are TRBV28 and TRBJ1-5, with D tentatively TRBD1 (6 bases). With 3 bases removed from V and 3 bases from J, the gap between germline ends came to 12 bases. The CDR3 sequence is 15 residues long. Germline loops: CDR1 MDHEN, CDR2 SYDVKM. The CDR3 nucleotides are TGTGCCAGCAGTTTCGGGGGGGGCGTCAATCAGCCCCAGCATTTT. Translated: CASSFGGGVNQPQHF.

This chain uses TRBV5-1 with TRBJ2-3; 7 positions agree with TRBD2. Germline assignment: CDR1 SGHRS and CDR2 YFSETQ. The CDR3 is made up of 15 amino acids. V was clipped by 3 bases and J by 2 bases; unmatched bases: 6. The CDR3 is CASSWGGSPTDTQYF. CDR3 nucleotide sequence: TGCGCCAGCAGCTGGGGCGGGAGTCCCACAGATACGCAGTATTTT. Using reference TRBV5-1 and TRBJ2-3 for the parts outside the CDR3, the full variable domain is KAGVTQTPRYLIKTRGQQVTLSCSPISGHRSVSWYQQTPGQGLQFLFEYFSETQRNKGNFPGRFSGRQFSNSRSEMNVSTLELGDSALYLCASSWGGSPTDTQYFGPGTRLTVL.

The V and J genes are TRBV28 and TRBJ2-1; 7 bases line up with TRBD2. With V trimmed by 4 bases and J by 10 bases, 7 bases remained unmatched. Germline V lookup: CDR1 MDHEN, CDR2 SYDVKM. CDR3 length equals 13 residues. The CDR3 sequence: CASSSGLEREQFF. The CDR3 DNA reads as TGTGCCAGCAGTTCTGGACTAGAACGGGAGCAGTTCTTC.